These T cell receptor beta chains were read from a single sample in a study of cytomegalovirus exposure and HLA in healthy donors. Clones were read by immunoSEQ multiplex PCR, and TCRdb kept only the in-frame ones, dropping some. The sample records 70,000 to 75,000 clones, approximately 79% being singletons. Input material: PBMCs. All receptors come from a woman aged 40 to 50 in good health and CMV-seropositive. CDR3s leave out the opening cysteine and the closing phenylalanine or tryptophan. A clone size is listed for some rows: how often the clone was seen (once, few, many), or a class if it is expanded.

V	size	J	CDR3
TRBV11-2	-	TRBJ1-1	ASSLTGILSGTEAF
TRBV6-5	few	TRBJ1-6	ASSSGILSPLH
TRBV19	few	TRBJ1-2	ASRTAPDYGYT
TRBV2	-	TRBJ2-1	ASSDPGTSGGTNYNEQF
TRBV5-1	-	TRBJ2-3	ASSLGGLAGDTQY
TRBV19	-	TRBJ1-1	ASTTYRGLRHTEAF
TRBV7-9	-	TRBJ1-1	ASSLVAEREAF
TRBV9	-	TRBJ1-4	ASSVVGRVGEKLF
TRBV9	-	TRBJ1-4	ASSVGQGDEKLF
TRBV5-1	-	TRBJ2-1	ASRLGVRDSIYNEQF
TRBV9	-	TRBJ2-3	ASSVAGTSGVDTQY
TRBV11-2	few	TRBJ1-1	ASSMTITEAF
TRBV4-1	-	TRBJ2-2	ASSQDFLQGAGAGELF
TRBV5-6	-	TRBJ2-5	ASSFADRPYQETQY
TRBV27	-	TRBJ1-5	ASSPSWGESNQPQH
TRBV7-8	-	TRBJ2-1	ASSPLAGVVFEQF
TRBV19	few	TRBJ1-1	ASKPNRGGGTEAF
TRBV5-1	few	TRBJ1-2	ASSLRTGDVGYT
TRBV10-3	-	TRBJ2-5	AISGSGTGGGGETQY
TRBV2	-	TRBJ2-5	ATHSGGEETQY
TRBV7-2	-	TRBJ2-3	ASSLGLAGGTDTQY
TRBV6-5	-	TRBJ1-4	ASSPSWLVSEKLF